This entry describes one T cell receptor (beta chain). Antigen specificity is unknown. The data are from a study of T cells after posttransplantation cyclophosphamide. Trimming removed 5 bases from V and 4 bases from J; junction bases left unmatched: 10. CDR3 size: 15 residues. Per germline, CDR1 SGHVS and CDR2 FNYEAQ. Some clones are missing from TCRdb's copy, which holds only in-frame ones; the method was immunoSEQ multiplex PCR. The sample has 9,500 to 15,000 clones, none seen only once. Study-level results: Tissue-infiltrating T cells from skin or gut overlapped little with blood T cells. Recipient CMV seropositivity and CMV reactivation strongly tracked TRB clonality. Later blood repertoires were often dominated by clones from the donor CD8+ memory compartment.

This clonotype was obtained from a middle-aged woman in good health, CMV-negative, and a related stem cell transplant donor. The chain employs TRBV7-6 and TRBJ2-5; 7 nucleotides align to TRBD2. Sequenced sample: PBMCs. CDR3 nucleotides: TGTGCCAGCAGCCCAGGACCGCAGCGGGGAGAGACCCAGTACTTC. It encodes CASSPGPQRGETQYF.